These T cell receptor beta chains were read from a single sample in a study of OX40 agonist ivuxolimab in advanced cancers. Generated by immunoSEQ multiplex PCR, the TCRdb table keeps only in-frame clones and is missing some. The sample records 8,000 to 9,500 clones, around 90% being singletons. The material was CD4+ or CD8+ T cells sorted from blood, obtained in a trial of the OX40 agonist ivuxolimab. These receptors were obtained from an adult with an advanced solid tumor such as melanoma, head and neck, liver or kidney cancer. Each CDR3 is given with its conserved first and last residue. The D gene is left open where the match is weak. Expanded clones get a size class; other rows say once, few or many, or leave the size out.

v_gene	j_gene	abundance	d_gene	CDR3nt	CDR3aa
TRBV18	TRBJ1-2	once	NA	TGTGCCAGCTCACCCCTGGGGGGGCTCTATGGCTACACCTTC	CASSPLGGLYGYTF
TRBV7-9	TRBJ1-4	NA	NA	TGTGCCAGCAGCGTACAGTGGGCGACTAATGAAAAACTGTTTTTT	CASSVQWATNEKLFF
TRBV28	TRBJ1-5	once	NA	TGTGCCAGCAGTTTATTCTCTGGGGGTGGACAGCCCCAGCATTTT	CASSLFSGGGQPQHF
TRBV18	TRBJ2-2	NA	NA	TGTGCCAGCTCACTGGGACGGACCGCGAACACCGGGGAGCTGTTTTTT	CASSLGRTANTGELFF
TRBV4-1	TRBJ1-2	NA	NA	TGCGCCAGCAGCCAAGAAGCAAAGTTTCCTAACTATGGCTACACCTTC	CASSQEAKFPNYGYTF
TRBV19	TRBJ2-2	NA	NA	TGTGCCAGTAGTATAGCAGGGTTCGCCGGGGAGCTGTTTTTT	CASSIAGFAGELFF
TRBV7-8	TRBJ2-3	NA	NA	TGTGCCAGCAGCTTAGAATCCGCGGGATCGGGGTCAGATACGCAGTATTTT	CASSLESAGSGSDTQYF
TRBV9	TRBJ2-5	NA	NA	TGTGCCAGCAGCGTCTCAACAGGGATGGGGACCGGGACCCAGTACTTC	CASSVSTGMGTGTQYF
TRBV10-3	TRBJ1-2	NA	NA	TGTGCCATCAGTGAGTCTAAAGGGACCTCGGATGGCTACACCTTC	CAISESKGTSDGYTF
TRBV6-5	TRBJ1-4	NA	NA	TGTGCCAGCAGTTACTCGGGCCAAGGGACTAATGAAAAACTGTTTTTT	CASSYSGQGTNEKLFF
TRBV11-2	TRBJ2-7	NA	NA	TGTGCCAGCAGAACTCAATTTCTGGGATCTTCTGGCGAGCAGTACTTC	CASRTQFLGSSGEQYF
TRBV29-1	TRBJ2-5	NA	TRBD1	TGCAGCGTTGAAGATCCCGGGACAGAAGAGACCCAGTACTTC	CSVEDPGTEETQYF
TRBV30	TRBJ1-1	NA	TRBD1	TGTGCCTGGAGTGTAGAGGGGGCGCGGGGTGAAGCTTTCTTT	CAWSVEGARGEAFF
TRBV11-3	TRBJ2-1	once	TRBD1	TGTGCCAGTTCGGGACAGGCCTTCAATGAGCAGTTCTTC	CASSGQAFNEQFF
TRBV27	TRBJ2-3	NA	NA	TGTGCCAGCTCCCAGGCCCTGACGTCCGGGGATACGCAGTATTTT	CASSQALTSGDTQYF
TRBV11-3	TRBJ2-1	NA	NA	TGTGCCAGCAGCCCCCAGGACACTTCCCTTGGGGATGAGCAGTTCTTC	CASSPQDTSLGDEQFF
TRBV18	TRBJ1-6	NA	NA	TGTGCCAGCTCCCGGGATGGCCCGGGGGCCCTCCACTTT	CASSRDGPGALHF
TRBV4-2	TRBJ2-1	NA	TRBD2	TGTGCCAGCAGCCGTCAAACTAGCGGGGGCTACAATGAGCAGTTCTTC	CASSRQTSGGYNEQFF
TRBV11-2	TRBJ1-1	NA	NA	TGTGCCAGCAGCTTAGAGGTGGACACTGAAGCTTTCTTT	CASSLEVDTEAFF
TRBV5-1	TRBJ1-1	NA	NA	TGCGCCAGCAGCTTCGATGGGGGCACTGAAGCTTTCTTT	CASSFDGGTEAFF
TRBV5-1	TRBJ2-7	NA	NA	TGCGCCAGCAGCTTTAGTGGCAACACCTACGAGCAGTACTTC	CASSFSGNTYEQYF
TRBV7-2	TRBJ1-2	few	TRBD1	TGTGCCAGCAGCTTGTCGGGACAGTACTATGGCTACACCTTC	CASSLSGQYYGYTF
TRBV5-4	TRBJ2-7	NA	TRBD1	TGTGCCAGCAGGTCCGGGACAGGGGACGAGCAGTACTTC	CASRSGTGDEQYF
TRBV27	TRBJ1-3	NA	NA	TGTGCCAGCAGTTTAAGAGGGGACGGGGGAAACACCATATATTTT	CASSLRGDGGNTIYF
TRBV4-2	TRBJ1-3	NA	TRBD1	TGTGCCAGCAGCCAATCGCCCGGACAGGGGGGTGGAAACACCATATATTTT	CASSQSPGQGGGNTIYF
TRBV5-4	TRBJ2-7	NA	TRBD2	TGTGCCAGCAGCTTCAAAACGACTAGCGGGACAACCTACGAGCAGTACTTC	CASSFKTTSGTTYEQYF
TRBV7-9	TRBJ2-2	once	TRBD2	TGTGCCAGCAGCGCCATAGCGGGAGGAAAGAACACCGGGGAGCTGTTTTTT	CASSAIAGGKNTGELFF
TRBV4-2	TRBJ1-2	NA	TRBD1	TGTGCCAGCAGCCAGGGACAGGGAAACGATGGCTACACCTTC	CASSQGQGNDGYTF
TRBV5-1	TRBJ1-2	NA	TRBD1	TGCGCCAGCAGCTCACTCGGGACAGGGGGCGATCCTGGCTACACCTTC	CASSSLGTGGDPGYTF
TRBV6-6	TRBJ1-4	NA	TRBD1	TGTGCCAGCAGTGGCGCGACAGGGCTTGAAAAACTGTTTTTT	CASSGATGLEKLFF
TRBV29-1	TRBJ2-3	NA	TRBD2	TGCAGCGCGTGGGGGACTAGCCGTAGCACAGATACGCAGTATTTT	CSAWGTSRSTDTQYF
TRBV18	TRBJ1-1	once	TRBD1	TGTGCCAGCTCACCAACAGGGGTATTGAACACTGAAGCTTTCTTT	CASSPTGVLNTEAFF
TRBV4-1	TRBJ2-1	NA	TRBD2	TGCGCCAGCAGCCAACCTCTAGCGGGAGGGAATGAGCAGTTCTTC	CASSQPLAGGNEQFF
TRBV18	TRBJ2-7	NA	NA	TGTGCCAGCTCACCACCGGGCGCGACCGAGCAGTACTTC	CASSPPGATEQYF